The 17 T cell receptor beta chains reported below all come from one sample, sequenced in a study of T cell responses to AZD1222 COVID-19 vaccine. The method was immunoSEQ multiplex PCR; TCRdb's version includes in-frame clones alone and lacks a portion of them. The sample contains 75,000 to 95,000 clones, over 85% of which appear only once. This sample comprised peripheral blood, obtained 28 days after the second AZD1222 dose. These receptors were collected from an adult who received the AZD1222 COVID-19 vaccine.

This clone was detected once. The rearrangement links TRBV10-2 to TRBJ2-3; 9 bases match TRBD1. The CDR3 contains 16 residues. Per germline, CDR1 WSHSY and CDR2 SAAADI. With V trimmed by 4 bases and J by 4 bases, 9 bases remained unmatched. The CDR3 reads CASSATGTGSPDTQYF. The CDR3 region has the DNA TGCGCCAGCAGTGCTACCGGGACAGGGAGCCCAGATACGCAGTATTTT.

The V and J genes are TRBV9 and TRBJ2-3; D gene uncertain. The CDR3 is made up of 12 amino acids. The V and J ends lost 2 bases and 5 bases respectively, with 6 bases between them. CDR1 SGDLS and CDR2 YYNGEE come from the germline V gene. Here the CDR3 DNA reads TGTGCCAGCAGCGTCTTAGGAGATACGCAGTATTTT. It is translated as CASSVLGDTQYF. Combining the CDR3 with reference TRBV9 and TRBJ2-3 gives the whole variable domain DSGVTQTPKHLITATGQRVTLRCSPRSGDLSVYWYQQSLDQGLQFLIQYYNGEERAKGNILERFSAQQFPDLHSELNLSSLELGDSALYFCASSVLGDTQYFGPGTRLTVL.

The chain couples TRBV5-1 to TRBJ2-3; the match to TRBD1 covers 7 bases. The CDR3 runs to 14 residues. Germline V gene lookup returns CDR1 SGHRS and CDR2 YFSETQ. The V gene end was trimmed by 4 bases and the J gene end by 2 bases; junction bases not matched to a gene: 4. The DNA for the CDR3 is TGCGCCAGCAGCCCTGGGACAGTCACAGATACGCAGTATTTT. Translation gives CASSPGTVTDTQYF.

The chain uses TRBV6-5 and TRBJ2-2; tentatively, D is TRBD1 (7 bases). This CDR3 comprises 14 residues. Looked up from germline, CDR1 is MNHEY and CDR2 is SVGAGI. Trimming stripped 8 bases from V and 3 bases from J, with 13 bases between. This CDR3 reads CASSPGGYTGELFF. Here the CDR3 DNA reads TGTGCCAGCTCACCAGGGGGGTACACCGGGGAGCTGTTTTTT.

The chain is built from TRBV7-8 and TRBJ2-7, with TRBD1 identical over 10 bases. V trimming: 5 bases; J trimming: 4 bases; junction bases outside the gene matches: 14. Germline V gene data show CDR1 as SGHVS and CDR2 as FQNEAQ. The CDR3 totals 17 residues. The CDR3 region is CASSIRTAGQGGYEQYV. Written as DNA, the CDR3 is TGTGCCAGCAGCATTAGGACCGCTGGACAGGGGGGTTACGAGCAGTACGTC.

The V and J genes are TRBV5-4 and TRBJ1-4; no reliable D call. The CDR3 is made up of 13 amino acids. Germline CDR1 and CDR2: SGHNT and YYREEE (reference sequence). V gave up 2 bases and J gave up 7 bases, with 9 bases separating them. The CDR3 spells CASSFVRGEKLFF. The CDR3 nucleotides read TGTGCCAGCAGCTTCGTTCGCGGTGAAAAACTGTTTTTT.

The chain combines TRBV5-8 with TRBJ2-1, with TRBD2 matching 15 bases. The CDR3 is 15 residues long. CDR1 is SGHTS and CDR2 is YDEGEE in the germline V gene. The ends lost 1 base at V and 9 bases at J; junction bases unmatched: 2. The CDR3 coding sequence is TGTGCCAGCAGCTTGAGGACTAGCGGGGGGGGTGAGCAGTTCTTC. It codes for CASSLRTSGGGEQFF. Variable domain in full (rest from reference TRBV5-8 and TRBJ2-1): EAGVTQSPTHLIKTRGQQATLRCSPISGHTSVYWYQQALGLGLQFLLWYDEGEERNRGNFPPRFSGRQFPNYSSELNVNALELEDSALYLCASSLRTSGGGEQFFGPGTRLTVL.

With respect to this clone: One end of the junction does not line up with germline, which may come from a read error. V and J are TRBV10-3 and TRBJ1-6; D gene ambiguous. This CDR3 has 13 residues. Per germline, CDR1 ENHRY and CDR2 SYGVKD. The CDR3, as DNA: TGTGCCATCAGTGAGTTGGATAACTCACCCCTCCACTTT. This codes for CAISELDNSPLHF.

The sample holds a few counts of this clone. The gene calls are TRBV3-1 (or the pseudogene TRBV3-2) and TRBJ2-3; D not resolved. The germline V gene encodes CDR1 LGHDT and CDR2 YNNKEL (reference sequence). Trimming stripped 0 bases from V and 8 bases from J, with 9 bases between. This CDR3 region has 13 residues. CDR3 DNA: TGTGCCAGCAGCCAAGATTATCGGAGTACGCAGTATTTT. Translated: CASSQDYRSTQYF.

The chain uses TRBV10-2 and TRBJ2-3; 7 bases fit TRBD1. J lost 3 bases, V lost 5 bases, and 8 bases had no gene match. CDR1 WSHSY and CDR2 SAAADI come from the germline V gene. This CDR3 has 15 residues. CDR3 in amino acids: CASSTDRERTDTQYF. The CDR3 region has the DNA TGCGCCAGCAGTACCGACAGGGAGAGAACAGATACGCAGTATTTT.

V gene TRBV4-1 combines with J gene TRBJ2-2; 7 bases fit TRBD1. Germline CDR1 and CDR2: MGHRA and YSYEKL. Trimming cost V 1 base and J 6 bases; bases outside gene matches: 2. CDR3 length equals 14 residues. The CDR3 nucleotides read TGCGCCAGCAGCCAAGGCCAGGGGGCCGGGGAGCTGTTTTTT. Translating it yields CASSQGQGAGELFF.

The rearrangement uses TRBV28 and TRBJ1-2, with D perhaps TRBD1 (5 bases). The germline V gene has CDR1 MDHEN and CDR2 SYDVKM. The V and J ends lost 2 bases and 5 bases respectively, with 24 bases between them. The CDR3 consists of 18 residues. The CDR3 coding sequence is TGTGCCAGCAGTTTAAGGGGCAGCCGGCCGTCCCTCTCGTATGGCTACACCTTC. Amino acids: CASSLRGSRPSLSYGYTF.

This clone appeared once. The chain is built from TRBV7-3 and TRBJ2-3; D gene uncertain. The ends were cut back, 5 bases at V and 2 bases at J, with 14 bases in the middle. This CDR3 has 15 residues. Germline lookup yields CDR1 SGHTA and CDR2 FQGTGA. CDR3: CASSMTRENTDTQYF. CDR3 DNA sequence: TGTGCCAGCAGCATGACAAGGGAAAACACAGATACGCAGTATTTT.

This chain links TRBV5-6 with TRBJ2-3, with 11 bases identical to TRBD2. Germline CDR1 SGHDT, CDR2 YYEEEE. V was pared by 0 bases and J by 2 bases, with 5 bases of the junction left unmatched. This CDR3 has 17 residues. The CDR3 DNA is TGTGCCAGCAGCTTGGGTGGTAGCGGGGGGGTCACAGATACGCAGTATTTT. Its translation: CASSLGGSGGVTDTQYF.

The chain combines TRBV5-4 with TRBJ2-1, with TRBD2 matching 14 bases. The V and J ends lost 4 bases and 4 bases, in that order; junction bases with no gene match: 10. Germline CDR1 SGHNT, CDR2 YYREEE (reference sequence). This CDR3 spans 18 amino acids. For the CDR3, the DNA is TGTGCCAGCAGCCCCTCGACTAGCGGGGGGGCCGGGTACAATGAGCAGTTCTTC. Residues: CASSPSTSGGAGYNEQFF.

V usage is TRBV18 and J usage is TRBJ2-7, with TRBD1 matching 9 bases. The CDR3 is 16 amino acids. V was clipped by 3 bases and J by 0 bases; unmatched bases: 6. CDR1 and CDR2 (germline): KGHSH, LQKENI. The CDR3 is CASSPLTGQGSYEQYF. CDR3 DNA sequence: TGTGCCAGCTCACCCTTAACGGGACAGGGCTCCTACGAGCAGTACTTC. Filled out from reference TRBV18 and TRBJ2-7, the complete variable domain reads NAGVMQNPRHLVRRRGQEARLRCSPMKGHSHVYWYRQLPEEGLKFMVYLQKENIIDESGMPKERFSAEFPKEGPSILRIQQVVRGDSAAYFCASSPLTGQGSYEQYFGPGTRLTVT.

CDR3 in DNA: TGCGCCAGCAGCCAAGTTTCGGGGGGTGGCACTGAAGCTTTCTTT. This sequence encodes CASSQVSGGGTEAFF. The chain carries TRBV4-1 and TRBJ1-1, with D perhaps matching TRBD1 (5 bases). This CDR3 is 15 amino acids long. V lost 1 base to trimming and J lost 4 bases, with 13 bases between them. CDR1 and CDR2 (germline): MGHRA, YSYEKL.